This TCR beta chain emerged from a study of blood T cells in healthy people across ages. Notes on this clonotype: Its cognate antigen is unknown.

CDR1 is MNHEY and CDR2 is SMNVEV in the germline V gene (reference sequence). The CDR3 is 16 amino acids. V lost 3 bases and J lost 4; bases outside the gene matches: 7. Findings of the study overall: Naive T cell percentage by flow cytometry tracked strongly with beta diversity.

Using a J-beta primer mix together with a sample-barcoded 5' primer, a second PCR was run for roughly 6 to 12 cycles. Every cDNA molecule bore a tag from a template-switch adaptor containing 12 random nucleotides. Via MiXCR, TCRdb re-called the 5' RACE reads, giving one row per CDR3 protein. The repertoire holds approximately 730,000 distinct CDR3 sequences, about 53% seen once, with roughly 40% in the top ten. This chain links TRBV27 with TRBJ1-1, with TRBD1 matching 11 bases. The source is a man at least 80 years old in good health. The material sequenced was blood. The CDR3 DNA reads TGTGCCAGCAGTTTCTACCCGGGGACAGGGGGCACTGAAGCTTTCTTT. The encoded protein is CASSFYPGTGGTEAFF.